This entry describes one T cell receptor (beta chain). The sample belongs to a study of TIL therapy for anti-PD-1-resistant metastatic lung cancer. Germline CDR1 LNHDA, CDR2 SQIVND (reference sequence). Trimming removed 4 bases from V and 2 bases from J; junction bases left unmatched: 15. CDR3 length: 18 residues. The time point is: pre-treatment sample, taken before nivolumab and TIL therapy. The libraries were made with immunoSEQ v3. The data were produced by immunoSEQ multiplex PCR, yet TCRdb's version contains in-frame clones alone and is incomplete. Of tens of thousands of clones in the sample, around 87% are singletons; the top ten hold just over 2.5%.

The sequence was collected from a person aged 25 to 85 with non-small cell lung cancer. The sequences come from blood, collected at baseline. The chain combines TRBV19 with TRBJ2-3; the match to TRBD2 covers 7 bases. The CDR3 nucleotides are TGTGCCAGTAGTACCCCGGGGAGTCAGCGGGATATCACAGATACGCAGTATTTT. This sequence encodes CASSTPGSQRDITDTQYF.